This T cell receptor (beta chain) derives from a study of blood T cell repertoires in COVID-19. Study-level information: From the United States, Italy and Spain came samples of acute and convalescent COVID-19. In each case, the material was cDNA or gDNA derived from T cells, B-cell-depleted T cells, or PBMCs.

This clone was detected only a few times. Per the original data handling: Amplification with reference gene primers provided the estimates of nucleated cell counts. TCRdb's copy holds only in-frame clones and misses some; the assay was immunoSEQ multiplex PCR. V, J and clone size are those of that table, while D and trimming were read from the DNA. The table has tens of thousands of clones, more than 90% seen once. The specimen was peripheral blood. The clonotype originates from a man between 60 and 75 years old with acute or convalescent COVID-19.

The CDR3 DNA follows: TGTGCCAGCAGCGCGGGACAGGGCCCGGAGACCCAGTACTTC. Its translation: CASSAGQGPETQYF. The rearrangement joins TRBV11-2 to TRBJ2-5, with 9 bases matching TRBD1. Germline V gene data show CDR1 as SGHAT and CDR2 as FQNNGV. This CDR3 contains 14 residues. Trimming took 5 bases from V and 5 from J; bases not matched to a gene: 6.